This entry describes one T cell receptor beta chain. Its antigen is currently unknown. This may be a read error, as it is one base from a much larger clone. The CDR3 sequence is 13 residues long. The germline V gene encodes CDR1 LGHDT and CDR2 YNNKEL (reference sequence). The data derive from a study of early T cells in non-severe SARS-CoV-2 infection. Study summary: Sequencing of bulk RNA from unsorted whole blood was done, without chain pairing.

Study-wide findings and caveats: Matching results from VDJdb favored anti-spike CD8 responses, leaving private and CD4 specificities undetected.

Individual cDNA molecules each received unique molecular identifiers attached to them. One entry per CDR3 protein, called by TCRdb with MiXCR from the 5' RACE reads. The data show around 50,000 distinct CDR3 sequences, about 5.9% seen once. J is TRBJ2-3 and V is TRBV3-1; no clear D. This TCR derives from an adult who was a healthcare worker with PCR-confirmed SARS-CoV-2 infection or an uninfected control (not recorded which). Sequencing was done on a sample of whole blood. In DNA form, the CDR3 reads TGTGTCAGCAGCCTACATAGCACAGATACGCAGTATTTT. Protein product: CVSSLHSTDTQYF.